This T cell receptor (beta chain) was captured by sequencing in a study of shared clonotypes between healthy human individuals. J was trimmed by 6 bases and V by 5 bases; bases with no gene match: 5. The CDR3 runs 14 residues. Germline CDR1 MNHEY, CDR2 SMNVEV (reference sequence). This clone is a singleton in its sample. The table came from immunoSEQ multiplex PCR; TCRdb's copy has only in-frame clones and leaves some out. The sample comprises approximately 710,000 clones, roughly 88% of which are singletons, and less than 40% rests with the top ten. The sequenced material came from memory CD8+ T cells from PBMCs. The subset denotes: CD45RO+ cells pooled with CCR7-negative TemRA cells. The chain joins TRBV27 to TRBJ2-7; 12 bases are shared with TRBD1. The clonotype originates from a man aged 18 to 30 in good health. Some clones in this sample may be carry-over from other donors' samples. The CDR3 sequence: CASSDRDRGLEQYF. CDR3 nucleotide sequence: TGTGCCAGCAGTGACCGGGACAGGGGGCTCGAGCAGTACTTC.